This T cell receptor (beta chain) is drawn from a study of Graves' ophthalmopathy and Graves' hyperthyroidism. The term stable hyperthyroidism indicated an absence of ophthalmopathy within 18 months of follow-up. The evidence that diagnosis relied on was clinical symptoms, serum thyroxine, TRAb, thyroid ultrasound and orbital computed tomography. This CDR3 has 12 residues. Germline V lookup: CDR1 SNHLY, CDR2 FYNNEI. A remark on this clonotype: The junction departs from germline at one end; a sequencing error may be responsible.

Amplification targeted the TCR beta CDR3 regions, with RNA transcripts as the source material. HTBI-primed first-round RT-PCR preceded second-round multiplex PCR. TCRdb recomputed calls from the multiplex PCR reads with MiXCR, one row per CDR3 protein. The sample lists under 800,000 distinct CDR3 sequences, approximately 21% occurring once. The sequence came from a woman aged 18-30 years with stable Graves' hyperthyroidism. Some clones in this sample may be carry-over from other donors' samples. J is TRBJ1-5 and V is TRBV2, with D perhaps TRBD1 (5 bases). Sequenced sample: peripheral blood. CDR3 DNA sequence: TGTGCCAGCAGCCAGGGCAATCAGGCCCAGCATTTT. It translates to CASSQGNQAQHF.